The sequence of this T cell receptor (beta chain) was determined in a study of blood T cell repertoires in COVID-19 (TCRdb year 2020). Context from the whole study: Samples covering the acute and convalescent phases of COVID-19 were provided by collaborators in the United States, Italy and Spain. The prospective study material was composed of cDNA or gDNA derived from T cells, B-cell-depleted T cells, or PBMCs. Deeply sampled blood TCRbeta repertoires from subjects exposed to, actively infected with, or recovered from COVID-19 were included in the dataset. The repertoires were released in a freely available public database intended as a resource for research on the immune response to SARS-CoV-2. Sample metadata almost always included a de-identified subject ID, COVID-19 status, age in years and sex. Where HLA class I and class II types were available, the types were taken from metadata supplied by the sample provider, not from assay-based typing. Samples came from the ongoing ImmuneRACE study (first 160 participants) plus 1,254 subjects from 6 global collaborators.

This clone was counted between two and nine times. Its recognized antigen is unknown. No clone much larger than this one lies a single base away; base qualities are absent. TCRbeta CDR3 regions were amplified from genomic DNA using the immunoSEQ Assay, a bias-controlled multiplex PCR. The authors processed their data as follows. Nucleated cell counts per sample were estimated from amplification of reference gene primers within the assay. Sequence reads were collapsed and filtered to measure the absolute abundance of every unique TCRbeta CDR3 rearrangement. For each sample, productive Simpson clonality was calculated by taking the square root of Simpson's diversity index across productive rearrangements. This immuneACCESS table, as held by TCRdb, lists in-frame sequences with V and J called but not all clones. Of the missing ones, under half trace to an unresolved V gene in checked studies; the others have no known cause. That table is the source of V, J and clone size, and D and trimming were worked out from the DNA. This sample holds over 200,000 clones; under 90% were observed only once. Roughly a sixth of the sample rests with the top ten.

Participants in the prospective study were aged roughly 18 to 95 years, lived in about two dozen United States geographic areas, and enrolled through a virtual design. Cohort assignment in the prospective study relied on participant-reported clinical history from a screening survey and a study questionnaire. Recovered participants in ImmuneRACE Cohort 3 were defined as having two consecutive negative NP/OP PCR tests, clearance from a healthcare professional, or resolution of symptoms. In the prospective study, whole blood, serum and a nasopharyngeal or oropharyngeal swab were collected from each participant by mobile phlebotomists. Prospective study participants could optionally give additional blood draws and questionnaires over an approximately two-month period. Blood samples from the prospective study were shipped frozen or at room temperature prior to DNA extraction. V lost 3 bases and J lost 3 bases; the stretch between them is 10 bases long. CDR1 and CDR2, per the germline V gene, are MNHEY and SVGEGT. The CDR3 runs 14 amino acids, cysteine and phenylalanine included. Solely the CDR3 DNA is kept, with 42 bases framed from the first base.

General findings and caveats noted by the study authors: How much clinical and demographic metadata was included differed by source and by participant, and the metadata was provided uncurated.

The sample taken for sequencing was PBMCs or T cells enriched from blood (not recorded which). This receptor was taken from a man younger than 35 who had recovered from COVID-19. The V and J genes are TRBV6-2 or TRBV6-3 and TRBJ2-3, with a weak D call of TRBD1 (6 bases match). The DNA sequence is as follows: TGTGCCAGCAGTTATGGGGGCCCTACAGATACGCAGTATTTT. Its coded protein is CASSYGGPTDTQYF.